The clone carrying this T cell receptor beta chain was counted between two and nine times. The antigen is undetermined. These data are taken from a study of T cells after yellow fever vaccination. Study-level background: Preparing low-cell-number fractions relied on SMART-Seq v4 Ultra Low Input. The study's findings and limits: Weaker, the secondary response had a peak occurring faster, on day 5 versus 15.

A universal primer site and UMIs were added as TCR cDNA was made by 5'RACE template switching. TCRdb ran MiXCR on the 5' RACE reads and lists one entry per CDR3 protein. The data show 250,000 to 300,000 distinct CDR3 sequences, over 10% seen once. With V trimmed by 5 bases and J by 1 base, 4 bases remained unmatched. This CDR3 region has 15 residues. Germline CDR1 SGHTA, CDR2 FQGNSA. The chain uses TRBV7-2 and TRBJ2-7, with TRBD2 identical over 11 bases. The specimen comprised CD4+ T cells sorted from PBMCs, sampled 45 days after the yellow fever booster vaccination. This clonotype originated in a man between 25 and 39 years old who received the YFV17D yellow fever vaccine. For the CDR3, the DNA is TGTGCCAGCAGCATTACTAGCGGGAGATCCTACGAGCAGTACTTC. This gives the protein CASSITSGRSYEQYF.